This T cell receptor (beta chain) was documented in a study of blood T cell repertoires in COVID-19. Profiled with immunoSEQ multiplex PCR; TCRdb holds only in-frame clones, not every one. The repertoire holds tens of thousands of clones, with 86% as singletons. Germline loops: CDR1 KGHSH, CDR2 LQKENI. V lost 2 bases and J lost 2, with 12 bases in between. The CDR3 extends over 15 amino acids. This chain links TRBV18 with TRBJ1-1; D call uncertain. The sequence was collected from an elderly woman with acute or convalescent COVID-19. Specimen: peripheral blood. The CDR3 protein is CASSPLTGENTEAFF. The CDR3, as DNA: TGTGCCAGCTCACCATTGACGGGAGAAAACACTGAAGCTTTCTTT. Supplemented by reference TRBV18 and TRBJ1-1, the full variable domain reads NAGVMQNPRHLVRRRGQEARLRCSPMKGHSHVYWYRQLPEEGLKFMVYLQKENIIDESGMPKERFSAEFPKEGPSILRIQQVVRGDSAAYFCASSPLTGENTEAFFGQGTRLTVV.